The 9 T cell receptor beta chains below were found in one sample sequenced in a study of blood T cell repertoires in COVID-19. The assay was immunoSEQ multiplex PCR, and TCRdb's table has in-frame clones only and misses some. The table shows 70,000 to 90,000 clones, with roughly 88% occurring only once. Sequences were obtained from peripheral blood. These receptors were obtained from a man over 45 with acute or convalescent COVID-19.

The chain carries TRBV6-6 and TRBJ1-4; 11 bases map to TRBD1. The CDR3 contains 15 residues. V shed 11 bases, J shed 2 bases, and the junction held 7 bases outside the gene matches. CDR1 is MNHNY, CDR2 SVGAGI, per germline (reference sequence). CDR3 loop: CAVRTGGSTNEKLFF. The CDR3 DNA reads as TGTGCCGTCCGGACAGGGGGCTCGACTAATGAAAAACTGTTTTTT.

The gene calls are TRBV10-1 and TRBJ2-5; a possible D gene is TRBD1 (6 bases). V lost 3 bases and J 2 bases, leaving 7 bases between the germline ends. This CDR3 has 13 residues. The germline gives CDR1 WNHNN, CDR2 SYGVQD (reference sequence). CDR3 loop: CASSDGQQETQYF. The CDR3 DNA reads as TGCGCCAGCAGTGATGGACAGCAAGAGACCCAGTACTTC.

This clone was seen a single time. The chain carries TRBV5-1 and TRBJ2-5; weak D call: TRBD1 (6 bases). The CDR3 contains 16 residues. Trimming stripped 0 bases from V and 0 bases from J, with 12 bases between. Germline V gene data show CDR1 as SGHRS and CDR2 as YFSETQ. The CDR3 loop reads CASSLAGAGHQETQYF. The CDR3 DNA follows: TGCGCCAGCAGCTTGGCAGGGGCTGGGCACCAAGAGACCCAGTACTTC.

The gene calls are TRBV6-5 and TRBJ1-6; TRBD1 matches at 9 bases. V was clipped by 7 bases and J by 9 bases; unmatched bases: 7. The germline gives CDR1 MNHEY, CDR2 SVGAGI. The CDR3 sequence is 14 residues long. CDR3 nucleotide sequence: TGTGCCAGCACCAAAACAGGGGGCGTTTCACCCCTCCACTTT. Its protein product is CASTKTGGVSPLHF.

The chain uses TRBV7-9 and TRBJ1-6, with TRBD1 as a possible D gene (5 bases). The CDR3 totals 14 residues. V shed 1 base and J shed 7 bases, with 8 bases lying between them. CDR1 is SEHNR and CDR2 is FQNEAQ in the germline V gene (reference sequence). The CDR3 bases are TGTGCCAGCAGCTTAGTTCAGGGAAATTCACCCCTCCACTTT. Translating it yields CASSLVQGNSPLHF.

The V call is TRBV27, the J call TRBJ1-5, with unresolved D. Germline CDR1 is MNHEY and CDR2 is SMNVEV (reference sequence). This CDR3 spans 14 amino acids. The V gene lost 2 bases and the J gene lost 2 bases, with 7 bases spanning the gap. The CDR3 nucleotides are TGTGCCAGCAGTTTAGGAGGTGGCAATCAGCCCCAGCATTTT. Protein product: CASSLGGGNQPQHF.

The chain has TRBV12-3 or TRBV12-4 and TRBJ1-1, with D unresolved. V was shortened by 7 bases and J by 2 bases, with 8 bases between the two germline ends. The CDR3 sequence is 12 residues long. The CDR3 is CASIRQNTEAFF. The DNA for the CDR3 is TGTGCCAGCATACGACAAAACACTGAAGCTTTCTTT.

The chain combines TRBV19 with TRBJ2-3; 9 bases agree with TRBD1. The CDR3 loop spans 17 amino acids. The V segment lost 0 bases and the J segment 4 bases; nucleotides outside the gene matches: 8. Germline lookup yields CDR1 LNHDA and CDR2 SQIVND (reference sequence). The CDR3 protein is CASSIDLLQGAADTQYF. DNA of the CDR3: TGTGCCAGTAGTATAGATCTTTTACAGGGGGCAGCAGATACGCAGTATTTT.

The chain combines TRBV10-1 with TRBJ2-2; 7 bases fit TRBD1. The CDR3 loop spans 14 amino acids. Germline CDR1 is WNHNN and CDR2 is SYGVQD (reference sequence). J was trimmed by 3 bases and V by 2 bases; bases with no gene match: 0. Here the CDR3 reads CASSEGQDTGELFF. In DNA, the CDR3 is TGCGCCAGCAGTGAGGGACAGGACACCGGGGAGCTGTTTTTT.